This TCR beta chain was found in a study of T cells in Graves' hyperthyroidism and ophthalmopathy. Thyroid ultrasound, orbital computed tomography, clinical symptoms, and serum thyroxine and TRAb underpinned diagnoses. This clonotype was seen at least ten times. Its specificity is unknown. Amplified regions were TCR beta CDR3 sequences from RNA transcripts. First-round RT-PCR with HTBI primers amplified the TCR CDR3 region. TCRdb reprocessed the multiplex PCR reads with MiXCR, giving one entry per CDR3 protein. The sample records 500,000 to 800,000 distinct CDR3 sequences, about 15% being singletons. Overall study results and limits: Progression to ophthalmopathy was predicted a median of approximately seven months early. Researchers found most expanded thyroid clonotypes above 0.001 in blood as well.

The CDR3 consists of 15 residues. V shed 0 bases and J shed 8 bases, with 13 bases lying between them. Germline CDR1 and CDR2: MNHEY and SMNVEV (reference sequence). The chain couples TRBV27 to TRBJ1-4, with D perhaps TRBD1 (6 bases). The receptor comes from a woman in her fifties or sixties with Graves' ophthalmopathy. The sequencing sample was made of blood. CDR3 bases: TGTGCCAGCAGTTTATCCGGCAGGGGACGAGAAAAACTGTTTTTT. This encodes CASSLSGRGREKLFF.